These 25 T cell receptor beta chains came from one sample sequenced in a study of CD8 T cells in Susac syndrome. Random hexamers were used to reverse transcribe the RNA input (about 0.45 to 1 ug). TCRdb called the immunoSEQ multiplex PCR reads again in MiXCR, with one record for every CDR3 protein. The sample records 150,000 to 200,000 distinct CDR3 sequences, roughly 93% being singletons. Material: CD4+ T cells from PBMCs. The receptors derive from a human donor in good health.

The rearrangement links TRBV7-6 to TRBJ2-3, with D possibly matching TRBD1 (7 bases). Looked up from germline, CDR1 is SGHVS and CDR2 is FNYEAQ. Trimming removed 6 bases at V and 6 bases at J, with 19 bases between. This CDR3 has 15 amino acids. The CDR3, as DNA: TGTGCCAGCAGTTTGGAGGGGACAGCAAGGGATACGCAGTATTTT. Translated, it gives CASSLEGTARDTQYF.

The V call is TRBV23-1, the J call TRBJ2-1; D might be TRBD2 (5 bases). TRBV23-1 is flagged as an ORF with uncertain function. This CDR3 comprises 17 residues. The V gene lost 1 base and the J gene lost 6 bases, with 19 bases spanning the gap. CDR3 amino acids: CASSQYDGHPRGNEQFF. CDR3 bases: TGCGCCAGCAGTCAATACGACGGTCACCCTCGGGGCAATGAGCAGTTCTTC.

J is TRBJ1-2 and V is TRBV7-8, with D perhaps TRBD1 (5 bases). Germline V gene lookup returns CDR1 SGHVS and CDR2 FQNEAQ. V was pared by 5 bases and J by 6 bases, with 16 bases between. This CDR3 comprises 14 residues. Here the CDR3 reads CASSLGTSANGYTF. As DNA, the CDR3 is TGTGCCAGCAGCCTTGGGACCTCAGCCAATGGCTACACCTTC.

The gene calls are TRBV2 and TRBJ1-1; no clear D gene. The V gene lost 6 bases and the J gene lost 1 base, with 6 bases spanning the gap. The CDR3 runs to 12 residues. The V gene's germline CDR1 is SNHLY and CDR2 FYNNEI. The CDR3, as DNA: TGTGCCAGCAGCCGGACGAACACTGAAGCTTTCTTT. Its translation: CASSRTNTEAFF.

This sequence joins TRBV7-2 and TRBJ1-1; weak D call: TRBD1 (6 bases). Germline V gene lookup returns CDR1 SGHTA and CDR2 FQGNSA. Trimming stripped 7 bases from V and 5 bases from J, with 14 bases between. CDR3 size: 13 residues. CDR3 nucleotide sequence: TGTGCCAGCACCCCGATGAGGGGGACTGAAGCTTTCTTT. Residues: CASTPMRGTEAFF.

The V call is TRBV20-1, the J call TRBJ2-5, with no clear D. This CDR3 has 15 amino acids. Germline CDR1 reads DFQATT; CDR2 reads SNEGSKA (reference sequence). Trimming stripped 6 bases from V and 5 bases from J, with 22 bases between. Here the CDR3 DNA reads TGCAGTGCAAATAATCCCGGAGCCCGGTTGGAGACCCAGTACTTC. Translating it yields CSANNPGARLETQYF.

The chain carries TRBV6-1 and TRBJ2-3; D is unresolved. This CDR3 region has 14 residues. The ends were cut back, 6 bases at V and 1 base at J, with 11 bases in the middle. Per the germline V gene, CDR1 is MNHNS and CDR2 is SASEGT. CDR3 residues: CASSQDYGTDTQYF. The CDR3 bases are TGTGCCAGCAGCCAGGATTATGGCACAGATACGCAGTATTTT.

The sample holds one count of this clonotype. This chain's CDR3 is CAWSRGEETQYF. The CDR3 nucleotides are TGTGCCTGGAGTAGAGGCGAAGAGACCCAGTACTTC. V usage is TRBV30 and J usage is TRBJ2-5; D not certain. The germline CDR1 and CDR2 sequences are GTSNPN and SVGIG (reference sequence). The CDR3 is 12 residues long. Deletions cut 2 bases from V and 3 bases from J, with 7 bases between.

The rearrangement uses TRBV2 and TRBJ2-5; 9 bases line up with TRBD1. In germline, CDR1 is SNHLY, CDR2 FYNNEI. The CDR3 sequence is 15 residues long. The trim removed 1 base at V and 2 bases at J, leaving 2 bases unmatched. CDR3: CASSEGGQGQETQYF. The CDR3 DNA reads TGTGCCAGCAGTGAAGGAGGACAGGGGCAAGAGACCCAGTACTTC. Full variable domain (remainder filled in from reference TRBV2 and TRBJ2-5): EPEVTQTPSHQVTQMGQEVILRCVPISNHLYFYWYRQILGQKVEFLVSFYNNEISEKSEIFDDQFSVERPDGSNFTLKIRSTKLEDSAMYFCASSEGGQGQETQYFGPGTRLLVL.

V usage is TRBV5-6 and J usage is TRBJ2-2; 7 nucleotides line up with TRBD1. The CDR3 has 16 residues. The V gene end was trimmed by 4 bases and the J gene end by 3 bases; junction bases not matched to a gene: 9. Germline V gives CDR1 SGHDT, CDR2 YYEEEE. CDR3 nucleotide sequence: TGTGCCAGCAGCGCCCTGACAGGGTGGGACACCGGGGAGCTGTTTTTT. Its protein is CASSALTGWDTGELFF.

The chain employs TRBV25-1 and TRBJ1-2; the D gene is possibly TRBD1 (5 bases). Germline V CDR1 and CDR2: MGHDK, SYGVNS. Trimming pared 4 bases from V and 6 bases from J, leaving 15 bases between. The CDR3 spans 14 residues. This CDR3 is CASSGGTAWDGYTF. CDR3 sequence (DNA): TGTGCCAGCAGTGGTGGGACCGCTTGGGATGGCTACACCTTC.

The chain recombines TRBV7-9 with TRBJ1-2; a possible D gene is TRBD1 (6 bases). The germline gives CDR1 SEHNR, CDR2 FQNEAQ (reference sequence). The CDR3 loop spans 13 amino acids. V lost 3 bases to trimming and J lost 8 bases, with 13 bases between them. The DNA of the CDR3 is TGTGCCAGCAGCTTCACGGGGGCGAACGGCTACACCTTC. Residues: CASSFTGANGYTF.

The chain couples TRBV6-1 to TRBJ2-3; tentatively, D is TRBD1 or TRBD2 (5 bases each). The CDR3 length is 16 residues. Trimming removed 5 bases from V and 2 bases from J, with 17 bases in between. CDR1 MNHNS and CDR2 SASEGT come from the germline V gene. DNA of the CDR3: TGTGCCAGCAGTCCCACGGGACCCCTGCCCACAGATACGCAGTATTTT. Translation gives CASSPTGPLPTDTQYF.

The J gene is TRBJ1-2, the V gene TRBV10-3, with 10 bases that match TRBD1. After removal of 4 bases from V and 6 bases from J, the junction contained 5 bases not matched to a gene. The CDR3 is 14 residues long. CDR1 is ENHRY and CDR2 is SYGVKD in the germline V gene. CDR3 protein: CAISVGTGEDGYTF. CDR3 DNA sequence: TGTGCCATCAGTGTCGGGACAGGGGAGGATGGCTACACCTTC.

V is TRBV20-1 and J is TRBJ1-5; the match to TRBD1 covers 9 bases. This CDR3 contains 14 residues. V lost 5 bases and J lost 5; bases outside the gene matches: 7. CDR1 and CDR2 from the germline V gene are DFQATT and SNEGSKA (reference sequence). The CDR3 here is CSARTGGRDQPQHF. DNA of the CDR3: TGCAGTGCTCGTACAGGGGGCAGGGATCAGCCCCAGCATTTT.

The chain uses TRBV29-1 and TRBJ1-4; 7 bases match TRBD1. The CDR3 loop spans 13 amino acids. The germline V gene encodes CDR1 SQVTM and CDR2 ANQGSEA. With 7 bases clipped from V and 7 bases from J, the junction kept 9 bases outside the gene matches. This CDR3 is CSGFGQGVEKLFF. CDR3 nucleotides: TGCAGCGGCTTCGGCCAGGGGGTTGAAAAACTGTTTTTT.

V and J are TRBV13 and TRBJ2-5; no definite D call. The CDR3 loop spans 12 amino acids. The germline V gene has CDR1 PRHDT and CDR2 FYEKMQ (reference sequence). Trimming shortened V by 3 bases and J by 3 bases, and 5 bases separated the two germline ends. The DNA for the CDR3 is TGTGCCAGCAGCTTGGAGAAAGAGACCCAGTACTTC. Translated: CASSLEKETQYF.

A word on this clonotype: At one end, the junction sequence differs from germline, possibly due to a read error. This sequence joins TRBV13 and TRBJ1-3, with a tentative D call TRBD1 (5 bases). The CDR3 is 14 amino acids. CDR1 is PRHDT, CDR2 FYEKMQ, per germline (reference sequence). The CDR3 reads CASSLGVAGNTIYF. The CDR3 region has the DNA TGTGCCAGCAGCCTAGGGGTAGCTGGAAACACCATATATTTT.

This chain connects TRBV18 to TRBJ2-6, with TRBD2 identical over 9 bases. With V trimmed by 5 bases and J by 0 bases, 5 bases remained unmatched. The CDR3 extends over 17 amino acids. Germline values: CDR1 KGHSH, CDR2 LQKENI. CDR3 in DNA: TGTGCCAGCTCAAAGGTAGCGGGGGCCTCTGGGGCCAACGTCCTGACTTTC. Amino acid sequence: CASSKVAGASGANVLTF.

The V gene is TRBV3-1, the J gene TRBJ1-1; possibly TRBD1 for D (5 bases). The ends were cut back, 4 bases at V and 10 bases at J, with 16 bases in the middle. Germline V gene lookup returns CDR1 LGHDT and CDR2 YNNKEL (reference sequence). The CDR3 is 13 amino acids. The CDR3 DNA is TGTGCCAGCAGCCTCACTGGTGGGGGTATAGCTTTCTTT. This sequence encodes CASSLTGGGIAFF.

V gene TRBV18 combines with J gene TRBJ2-5, with D uncertain. Germline V CDR1 and CDR2: KGHSH, LQKENI. Between the trimmed V and J ends, which lost 1 base and 1 base, there was a span of 10 bases. The CDR3 is 15 residues long. For the CDR3, the DNA is TGTGCCAGCTCACCACTCGGGCACAGCCAAGAGACCCAGTACTTC. This codes for CASSPLGHSQETQYF.

The rearrangement uses TRBV11-2 and TRBJ1-2; D is possibly TRBD1 (6 bases). Germline CDR1 and CDR2: SGHAT and FQNNGV. The V end was cut by 6 bases, the J end by 10 bases, with 15 bases between. The length of the CDR3 is 12 residues. As DNA, the CDR3 is TGTGCCAGCAGTATTCACAGGGAGGACTACACCTTC. It specifies CASSIHREDYTF.

The gene calls are TRBV7-3 and TRBJ2-1, with 7 nucleotides matching TRBD2. Per germline, CDR1 SGHTA and CDR2 FQGTGA. Trimming removed 3 bases from V and 9 bases from J; junction bases left unmatched: 8. This CDR3 has 14 amino acids. The CDR3 nucleotides are TGTGCCAGCAGCTTCGCCGCCGGGGGGAGTGAGCAGTTCTTC. Its protein product is CASSFAAGGSEQFF.

This sequence joins TRBV3-1 and TRBJ1-1, with D tentatively TRBD1 (6 bases). The V gene lost 1 base and the J gene lost 3 bases, with 6 bases spanning the gap. CDR1 is LGHDT and CDR2 is YNNKEL in the germline V gene (reference sequence). The CDR3 has 13 amino acids. The CDR3 loop is CASSQAGDTEAFF. The CDR3 nucleotides are TGTGCCAGCAGCCAAGCAGGGGACACTGAAGCTTTCTTT.

The genes are TRBV15 and TRBJ1-2; D is ambiguous. V was trimmed by 0 bases and J by 7 bases, leaving 6 bases between them. The CDR3 length is 12 residues. The V gene's germline CDR1 is LNHNV and CDR2 YYDKDF (reference sequence). Written as DNA, the CDR3 is TGTGCCACCAGCAGAGAGACTTTTGGCTACACCTTC. Translating gives CATSRETFGYTF.